This record looks at one TCR beta chain sequence and its context. Its antigen is as yet unknown. J gave up 8 bases and V 4 bases, and 12 bases lay outside the gene matches. Germline V gene sequence: CDR1 SGHNT, CDR2 YYREEE (reference sequence). CDR3 length: 16 amino acids. Sequencing used immunoSEQ multiplex PCR; TCRdb keeps in-frame clones, though not all of them. This table holds 2 million to 3 million clones, 90% to 95% found once. This entry comes from a study of shared clonotypes between healthy human individuals. Study-wide context: CD8 memory received one plate per donor, CD8 naive two, CD4 memory three and CD4 naive three.

Findings and caveats of the study: Naive CD4 clonotype sharing across a few donors was around 5%.

Sample: naive CD4+ T cells sorted from blood. This sample's subset: CD45RA+ positively selected. This TCR was sampled from a man aged 18 to 30 in good health. The chain has TRBV5-4 and TRBJ2-1; 10 positions agree with TRBD2. CDR3 loop: CASSKSGLAGAYEQFF. In DNA, the CDR3 is TGTGCCAGCAGCAAGAGCGGCCTAGCGGGAGCCTATGAGCAGTTCTTC. The full variable domain, in which reference TRBV5-4 and TRBJ2-1 provide the parts outside the CDR3, is ETGVTQSPTHLIKTRGQQVTLRCSSQSGHNTVSWYQQALGQGPQFIFQYYREEENGRGNFPPRFSGLQFPNYSSELNVNALELDDSALYLCASSKSGLAGAYEQFFGPGTRLTVL.